This is a list of T cell receptor beta chains from one sample in a study of spatial heterogeneity in lung cancer. From the 5' RACE reads, TCRdb called clonotypes with MiXCR, one entry per CDR3 protein. This table holds 110,000 or so distinct CDR3 sequences, more than 10% found once. Here the sequenced sample was PBMCs, taken at follow-up. These receptors were taken from a female donor with early-stage non-small cell lung cancer. CDR3s include the opening cysteine and the closing phenylalanine or tryptophan. The D gene is left open where the match is weak. Size is omitted from some rows. Given values are once, few, many or a class for expanded clones.

V gene	J gene	D gene	clone size	CDR3 protein	CDR3 DNA
TRBV28	TRBJ2-4	TRBD1	few	CASGDSGAKNIQYF	TGTGCCAGCGGGGACAGTGGAGCCAAAAACATTCAGTACTTC
TRBV6-4	TRBJ2-2	TRBD2	NA	CASSESAGGPRGELFF	TGTGCCAGCAGTGAATCAGCGGGAGGTCCCCGTGGGGAGCTGTTTTTT
TRBV29-1	TRBJ1-6	TRBD1	few	CSVRTQGDNSPLHF	TGCAGCGTCAGGACGCAGGGGGACAATTCACCCCTCCACTTT
TRBV12-3/TRBV12-4	TRBJ1-6	NA	few	CASSLRPGLDSPLHF	TGTGCCAGCAGTCTCCGACCCGGGCTCGACTCACCCCTCCACTTT
TRBV6-1	TRBJ1-5	NA	few	CASRRGGNSNQPQHF	TGTGCCAGCAGGAGGGGAGGGAATAGCAATCAGCCCCAGCATTTT
TRBV7-2	TRBJ1-2	NA	few	CASSLSQGGGYTF	TGTGCCAGCAGCTTGTCCCAGGGCGGTGGCTACACCTTC
TRBV5-1	TRBJ2-5	NA	few	CASSLEKETQYF	TGCGCCAGCAGCTTGGAGAAAGAGACCCAGTACTTC
TRBV7-9	TRBJ1-6	TRBD1	many	CASSLDGTVNSPLHF	TGTGCCAGCAGCTTAGACGGGACAGTCAATTCACCCCTCCACTTT
TRBV14	TRBJ2-1	TRBD1	many	CASSQDRGHEQFF	TGTGCCAGCAGCCAGGACAGGGGCCATGAGCAGTTCTTC
TRBV7-9	TRBJ1-3	NA	NA	CASRPGTTSGNTIYF	TGTGCCAGCAGGCCAGGGACAACCTCTGGAAACACCATATATTTT
TRBV3-1	TRBJ1-2	TRBD1	many	CASSQGRTGNYGYTF	TGTGCCAGCAGCCAAGGAAGGACAGGGAACTATGGCTACACCTTC
TRBV20-1	TRBJ2-2	NA	NA	CSARGGSSGELFF	TGCAGTGCTAGAGGGGGATCTTCCGGGGAGCTGTTTTTT